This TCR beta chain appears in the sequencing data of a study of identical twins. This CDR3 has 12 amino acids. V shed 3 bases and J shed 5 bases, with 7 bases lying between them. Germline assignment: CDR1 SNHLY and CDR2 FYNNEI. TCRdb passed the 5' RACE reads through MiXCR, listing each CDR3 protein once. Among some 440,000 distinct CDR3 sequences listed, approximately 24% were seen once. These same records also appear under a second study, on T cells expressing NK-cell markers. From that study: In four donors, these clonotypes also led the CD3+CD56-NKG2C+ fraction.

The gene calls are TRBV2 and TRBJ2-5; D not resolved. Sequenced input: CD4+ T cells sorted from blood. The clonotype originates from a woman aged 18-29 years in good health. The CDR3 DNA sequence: TGTGCCAGCAGTGAGAGATTGGAGACCCAGTACTTC. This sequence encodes CASSERLETQYF.